The 21 T cell receptor beta chains reported below all come from one sample, sequenced in a study of Tregs in tolerant kidney transplant recipients. Here immunoSEQ multiplex PCR was the method, and the copy in TCRdb shows in-frame clones only, minus some. This sample lists 50,000 to 65,000 clones; its ten largest clones have about 0.83%. This material consisted of CD4+ T cells from blood, taken before the transplant. These receptors were taken from a human donor who received a combined kidney and bone marrow transplant.

Note on this clone: The read ends 3 residues early relative to the CDR3; the germline J gene fills the gap. The chain employs TRBV19 and TRBJ1-2; D not resolved. V lost 5 bases, J lost 2 bases, and 15 bases lay in between. Germline V gene lookup returns CDR1 LNHDA and CDR2 SQIVND (reference sequence). The CDR3 covers 15 residues. Here the CDR3 reads CASSGKWPQNYGYTF. The CDR3 bases that were read are TGTGCCAGTAGTGGCAAGTGGCCGCAAAACTATGGC.

Regarding this clone: The DNA ends 3 residues before the CDR3 does, and the rest of the CDR3 is filled in from the germline J gene. The chain recombines TRBV18 with TRBJ2-1; 9 nucleotides align to TRBD1. This CDR3 region has 15 residues. Germline V gene lookup returns CDR1 KGHSH and CDR2 LQKENI. V shed 4 bases and J 4 bases; nucleotides not matched to a gene: 5. CDR3 loop: CASSLAGTGYNEQFF. The CDR3 bases that were read are TGTGCCAGCTCACTCGCCGGGACAGGGTACAATGAG.

Points on this clone: The read ends 3 residues shy of where the CDR3 ends; the end is completed using the germline J gene. The chain joins TRBV18 to TRBJ1-5, with 8 nucleotides matching TRBD1. J was trimmed by 0 bases and V by 3 bases; bases with no gene match: 1. The CDR3 runs 15 residues. From germline, CDR1 is KGHSH and CDR2 LQKENI. CDR3 in amino acids: CASSPQGASNQPQHF. CDR3 DNA, as far as it was read: TGTGCCAGCTCACCTCAGGGGGCTAGCAATCAGCCC.

Comments on this clone: The read comes to an end 3 residues before the CDR3 does, leaving the germline J gene to fill in the end. This sequence joins TRBV7-6 and TRBJ2-6; possible D gene TRBD1, 5 bases. V was trimmed by 6 bases and J by 2 bases, leaving 14 bases between them. Germline values: CDR1 SGHVS, CDR2 FNYEAQ. The CDR3 is made up of 16 amino acids. Incomplete CDR3 DNA: TGTGCCAGCAGTCCGAGCTGGGGCGCTGGGGCCAACGTC. Encoded protein: CASSPSWGAGANV. Given in full, the CDR3 is CASSPSWGAGANVLTF.

Points on this clone: The read terminates 3 residues ahead of where the CDR3 ends, so the germline J gene completes it. The rearrangement joins TRBV2 to TRBJ2-5, with a possible D match to TRBD1 (6 bases). V was shortened by 5 bases and J by 7 bases, with 11 bases between the two germline ends. Germline V CDR1 and CDR2: SNHLY, FYNNEI. This CDR3 contains 12 residues. The covered CDR3 bases are TGTGCCAGCAGTCAGGGGATTACGACC. This translates into CASSQGITT. The CDR3 in its entirety is CASSQGITTQYF.

For this clone: Read coverage stops 3 residues before the CDR3 terminus; the germline J gene supplies the remainder. V is TRBV18 and J is TRBJ1-2; no definite D call. The V gene lost 3 bases and the J gene lost 7 bases, with 15 bases spanning the gap. The CDR3 is 14 residues long. Germline CDR1 KGHSH, CDR2 LQKENI. CDR3 bases read: TGTGCCAGCTCACCCAATATTGAACCGGTTGGC. This codes for CASSPNIEPVG. The entire CDR3 protein reads CASSPNIEPVGYTF.

Worth noting for this clone: From the germline J gene comes the end of the CDR3, since the read stops 3 residues before it. J is TRBJ2-7 and V is TRBV19, with 8 bases identical to TRBD1. Germline lookup yields CDR1 LNHDA and CDR2 SQIVND (reference sequence). Unmatched junction bases numbered 10, after V lost 3 bases and J lost 6 bases. CDR3 length equals 15 residues. This chain's CDR3 is CASSIPGQGGSEQYF. The CDR3 DNA, read in part, is TGTGCCAGTAGTATCCCCGGACAGGGCGGAAGCGAG.

Note on this clone: The read gets to within 3 residues of the CDR3 end, and the germline J gene fills in the rest. The rearrangement joins TRBV5-1 to TRBJ1-1, with 7 bases that match TRBD1. This CDR3 comprises 15 residues. V lost 2 bases, J lost 3 bases, and 7 bases stayed unmatched. In germline, CDR1 is SGHRS, CDR2 YFSETQ. The CDR3 spells CASSFSGDSYTEAFF. Partial CDR3 DNA: TGCGCCAGCAGCTTTTCGGGGGACAGTTACACTGAA.

About this clone: The CDR3 goes on 3 residues after the read ends, and that part is filled in from the germline J gene. The V and J genes are TRBV20-1 and TRBJ1-4; possibly TRBD1 for D (5 bases). This CDR3 spans 13 amino acids. Germline V lookup: CDR1 DFQATT, CDR2 SNEGSKA (reference sequence). V shed 3 bases and J shed 5 bases, with 10 bases lying between them. The DNA read from the CDR3 is TGCAGTGCTAGGCGGCAGGGAAATGAAAAA. Amino acids: CSARRQGNEK. The entire CDR3 reads CSARRQGNEKLFF.

Regarding this clone: Coverage ceases 3 residues before the CDR3 finishes, and the germline J gene fills in the end. The chain uses TRBV2 and TRBJ2-7; D unresolved. CDR3 length: 12 amino acids. The V end was cut by 6 bases, the J end by 3 bases, with 9 bases between. Germline CDR1 reads SNHLY; CDR2 reads FYNNEI. The CDR3 loop reads CASSTKNYEQYF. The part of the CDR3 DNA that was read is TGTGCCAGCAGCACTAAGAACTACGAG. Based on the CDR3 plus reference TRBV2 and TRBJ2-7, the full variable domain is EPEVTQTPSHQVTQMGQEVILRCVPISNHLYFYWYRQILGQKVEFLVSFYNNEISEKSEIFDDQFSVERPDGSNFTLKIRSTKLEDSAMYFCASSTKNYEQYFGPGTRLTVT.

Turning to this clone: Coverage ceases 3 residues before the CDR3 finishes, and the germline J gene fills in the end. The chain has TRBV7-6 and TRBJ2-6; D is undetermined. This CDR3 spans 17 amino acids. Trimming shortened V by 1 base and J by 4 bases, and 14 bases separated the two germline ends. Germline V lookup: CDR1 SGHVS, CDR2 FNYEAQ. The sequenced CDR3 bases are TGTGCCAGCAGCTTAGAAGCTGCGGCGGCGGGGGCCAACGTC. It translates to CASSLEAAAAGANV. The CDR3, in full, reads CASSLEAAAAGANVLTF.

Notes on this clone: Read coverage stops 3 residues before the CDR3 terminus; the germline J gene supplies the remainder. The chain couples TRBV6-2 or TRBV6-3 to TRBJ1-2; possible D gene TRBD1, 5 bases. CDR3 size: 14 residues. V lost 4 bases and J 3 bases, leaving 12 bases between the germline ends. Looked up from germline, CDR1 is MNHEY and CDR2 is SVGEGT. This CDR3 is CASSSSGGYYGYTF. CDR3 DNA, as far as it was read: TGTGCCAGCAGTTCCTCGGGGGGGTACTATGGC.

Comment on this clone: The read stops 3 residues short of the end of the CDR3; the missing end is completed from the germline J gene. This sequence joins TRBV6-2 or TRBV6-3 and TRBJ1-2; TRBD1 agrees at 9 bases. The V and J ends lost 5 bases and 2 bases, in that order; junction bases with no gene match: 6. CDR3 size: 15 residues. Germline CDR1 and CDR2: MNHEY and SVGEGT. CDR3 DNA (partial): TGTGCCAGCAGTCCTCGGGACAGGGCAAACTATGGC. Its translation: CASSPRDRANYG. The whole CDR3 protein is CASSPRDRANYGYTF.

In regard to this clone: The read stops 3 residues short of the end of the CDR3; the missing end is completed from the germline J gene. This chain uses TRBV5-6 with TRBJ2-7, with D possibly TRBD2 on 5 matching bases. CDR1 is SGHDT, CDR2 YYEEEE, per germline. CDR3 size: 15 residues. V lost 3 bases and J lost 2, with 15 bases in between. CDR3 sequence: CASSSGLTTTYEQYF. The DNA read from the CDR3 is TGTGCCAGCAGCTCGGGCCTGACTACCACCTACGAG. The entire variable domain, with the rest obtained from reference TRBV5-6 and TRBJ2-7, is as follows: DAGVTQSPTHLIKTRGQQVTLRCSPKSGHDTVSWYQQALGQGPQFIFQYYEEEERQRGNFPDRFSGHQFPNYSSELNVNALLLGDSALYLCASSSGLTTTYEQYFGPGTRLTVT.

Points on this clone: Coverage ceases 3 residues before the CDR3 finishes, and the germline J gene fills in the end. The rearrangement uses TRBV20-1 and TRBJ1-4; possibly TRBD1 for D (6 bases). This CDR3 comprises 14 residues. V was shortened by 3 bases and J by 0 bases, with 8 bases between the two germline ends. Germline V CDR1 and CDR2: DFQATT, SNEGSKA (reference sequence). Incomplete CDR3 DNA: TGCAGTGCTAGTCGGACAGCAACTAATGAAAAA. Encoded protein: CSASRTATNEK. The CDR3 as a whole reads CSASRTATNEKLFF.

About this clone: Coverage ceases 3 residues before the CDR3 finishes, and the germline J gene fills in the end. This chain connects TRBV7-2 to TRBJ1-3; weak D call: TRBD1 (5 bases). There are 14 residues in the CDR3. Germline CDR1 is SGHTA and CDR2 is FQGNSA. V lost 2 bases, J lost 8 bases, and 13 bases lay in between. CDR3: CASSLQGLKDTIYF. The covered CDR3 bases are TGTGCCAGCAGCTTACAGGGTCTTAAGGACACC. Based on the CDR3 plus reference TRBV7-2 and TRBJ1-3, the full variable domain is GAGVSQSPSNKVTEKGKDVELRCDPISGHTALYWYRQSLGQGLEFLIYFQGNSAPDKSGLPSDRFSAERTGGSVSTLTIQRTQQEDSAVYLCASSLQGLKDTIYFGEGSWLTVV.

Of note for this clone: The sequenced fragment ends 3 residues before the CDR3 boundary, so the rest is inferred from the germline J gene. This chain joins TRBV2 and TRBJ2-6; 8 bases map to TRBD1. CDR1 SNHLY and CDR2 FYNNEI come from the germline V gene. V lost 7 bases to trimming and J lost 1 base; unmatched junction nucleotides: 3. This CDR3 has 15 residues. CDR3 in amino acids: CASTRDRSGANVLTF. The sequenced CDR3 bases are TGTGCCAGCACCCGGGACAGGTCTGGGGCCAACGTC. Full variable domain (outside the CDR3, taken from reference TRBV2 and TRBJ2-6): EPEVTQTPSHQVTQMGQEVILRCVPISNHLYFYWYRQILGQKVEFLVSFYNNEISEKSEIFDDQFSVERPDGSNFTLKIRSTKLEDSAMYFCASTRDRSGANVLTFGAGSRLTVL.

Concerning this clone itself: The read ends 3 residues before the CDR3 terminus; that terminus is restored from the germline J gene. The chain combines TRBV16 with TRBJ1-1; D is unresolved. The CDR3 runs to 18 residues. Trimming took 0 bases from V and 7 from J, leaving 24 bases between them. Germline V lookup: CDR1 KGHSY, CDR2 FQNENV. CDR3 residues: CASSQSGGVFQSGIEAFF. CDR3 DNA, as far as it was read: TGTGCCAGCAGCCAATCGGGCGGGGTGTTCCAGTCGGGCATTGAA.

Comments on this clone: The CDR3 end lies 3 residues beyond the end of the read and is filled in from the germline J gene. The V call is TRBV18, the J call TRBJ1-2; D call uncertain. The germline V and J ends were trimmed by 3 bases and 2 bases, with 13 bases remaining between them. Looked up from germline, CDR1 is KGHSH and CDR2 is LQKENI. The CDR3 runs 15 residues. The CDR3 bases that were read are TGTGCCAGCTCACCCACTCGAGGCGGCAACTATGGC. This translates into CASSPTRGGNYG. The entire CDR3 reads CASSPTRGGNYGYTF. The full variable domain, in which reference TRBV18 and TRBJ1-2 provide the parts outside the CDR3, is NAGVMQNPRHLVRRRGQEARLRCSPMKGHSHVYWYRQLPEEGLKFMVYLQKENIIDESGMPKERFSAEFPKEGPSILRIQQVVRGDSAAYFCASSPTRGGNYGYTFGSGTRLTVV.

The covered CDR3 bases are TGTGCCAGTAGTATAGGACGGACTAGCACAGATACG. It specifies CASSIGRTSTDT. The full CDR3 protein reads CASSIGRTSTDTQYF. The chain combines TRBV19 with TRBJ2-3; perhaps TRBD2 as D (5 bases). The read comes to an end 3 residues before the CDR3 does, leaving the germline J gene to fill in the end. The germline V gene encodes CDR1 LNHDA and CDR2 SQIVND (reference sequence). The ends were cut back, 1 base at V and 0 bases at J, with 8 bases in the middle. The CDR3 has 15 residues.

Details on this clone: The read stops 3 residues short of the end of the CDR3; the missing end is completed from the germline J gene. The chain joins TRBV7-2 to TRBJ2-7, with D perhaps matching TRBD2 (6 bases). The CDR3 contains 13 residues. V lost 4 bases and J 3 bases, leaving 10 bases between the germline ends. From germline, CDR1 is SGHTA and CDR2 FQGNSA. The DNA read from the CDR3 is TGTGCCAGCAGCTGGCGGACTATCTACGAG. As protein: CASSWRTIYE. The full CDR3 is CASSWRTIYEQYF. The full variable domain, its missing parts supplied by reference TRBV7-2 and TRBJ2-7, is GAGVSQSPSNKVTEKGKDVELRCDPISGHTALYWYRQSLGQGLEFLIYFQGNSAPDKSGLPSDRFSAERTGGSVSTLTIQRTQQEDSAVYLCASSWRTIYEQYFGPGTRLTVT.